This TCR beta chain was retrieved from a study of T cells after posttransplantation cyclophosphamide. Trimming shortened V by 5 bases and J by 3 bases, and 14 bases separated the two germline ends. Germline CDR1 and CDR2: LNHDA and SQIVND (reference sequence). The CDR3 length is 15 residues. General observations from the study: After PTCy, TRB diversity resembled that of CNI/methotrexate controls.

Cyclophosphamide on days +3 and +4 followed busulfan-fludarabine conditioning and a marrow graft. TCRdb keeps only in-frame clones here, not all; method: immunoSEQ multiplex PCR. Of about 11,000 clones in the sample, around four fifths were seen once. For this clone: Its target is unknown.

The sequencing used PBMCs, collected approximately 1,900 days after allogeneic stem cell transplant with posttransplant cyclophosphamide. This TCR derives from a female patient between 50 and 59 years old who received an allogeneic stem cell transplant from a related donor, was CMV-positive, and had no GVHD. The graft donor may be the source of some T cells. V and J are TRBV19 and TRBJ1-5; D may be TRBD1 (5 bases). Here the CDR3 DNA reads TGTGCCAGTAGTGGGCTGACAGTAATCAATCAGCCCCAGCATTTT. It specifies CASSGLTVINQPQHF.